What follows is one TCR beta chain and its context. The antigen remains unidentified. The libraries of TRB cDNA were constructed through 5' RACE using UMI labels. Using the 5' RACE reads, TCRdb records one entry per CDR3 protein without DNA. The sample shows around 63,000 distinct CDR3 sequences, and about 0.8% sits with its ten largest clones. CDR3 length: 15 amino acids. The germline V gene has CDR1 MNHEY and CDR2 SVGAGI. The data originate from a study of CXCR3-negative and CXCR3-positive naive CD8 T cells. On the study more broadly: Roughly 1.5 +/- 0.3 million TRB reads came from each library, giving about 150 million in total.

Findings and caveats of the study: Relative to CXCR3-negative naive cells, CXCR3-positive naive cells had more hydrophobic TRB CDR3s. CXCR3 levels fell partly with cryopreservation; most assays relied on fresh PBMCs.

Sequencing was done on a sample of naive CXCR3+ CD8+ T cells from blood. This sample's subset: CD45RO-CCR7+CD27+CD95- naive CD8+ T cells expressing CXCR3 (TNR3+). The source is a human donor in good health. Some clones in this sample may be carry-over from other donors' samples. V is TRBV6-5 and J is TRBJ2-7. This CDR3 is CASSYADRGYYEQYF.